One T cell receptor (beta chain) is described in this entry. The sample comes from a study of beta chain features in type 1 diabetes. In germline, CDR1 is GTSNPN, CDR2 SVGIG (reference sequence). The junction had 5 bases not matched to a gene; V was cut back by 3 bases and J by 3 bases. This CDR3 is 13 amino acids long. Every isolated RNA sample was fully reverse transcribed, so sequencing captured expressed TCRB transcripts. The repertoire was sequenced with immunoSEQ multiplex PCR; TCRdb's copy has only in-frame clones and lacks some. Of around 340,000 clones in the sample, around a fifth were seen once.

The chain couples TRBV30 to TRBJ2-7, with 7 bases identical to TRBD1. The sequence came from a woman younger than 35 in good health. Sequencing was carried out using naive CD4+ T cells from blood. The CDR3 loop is CAWSRQGFYEQYF. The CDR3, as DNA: TGTGCCTGGAGCCGACAGGGCTTCTACGAGCAGTACTTC.